Presented here are 22 T cell receptor beta chains from one specimen sequenced in a study of blood T cell repertoires in COVID-19. Assay used: immunoSEQ multiplex PCR; TCRdb lists only in-frame clones, some missing. This table holds 250,000 to 350,000 clones, 88% found once. The sequenced sample was PBMCs or T cells enriched from blood (not recorded which). These receptor sequences come from a woman between 50 and 59 years old who had recovered from COVID-19.

The rearrangement links TRBV7-2 to TRBJ2-4; D possibly corresponds to TRBD1 (5 bases). V was pared by 3 bases and J by 3 bases, with 6 bases between. The V gene's germline CDR1 is SGHTA and CDR2 FQGNSA. The CDR3 runs to 13 residues. The CDR3: CASSLDIKNIQYF. The CDR3 DNA reads as TGTGCCAGCAGCTTGGACATCAAAAACATTCAGTACTTC.

This rearrangement joins TRBV7-2 to TRBJ1-1, with TRBD1 matching 7 bases. Per germline, CDR1 SGHTA and CDR2 FQGNSA. V gave up 2 bases and J gave up 4 bases; unmatched junction bases: 4. The CDR3 length is 14 residues. CDR3 protein: CASSLTQGGTEAFF. DNA of the CDR3: TGTGCCAGCAGCTTAACGCAGGGGGGCACTGAAGCTTTCTTT.

The V and J genes are TRBV28 and TRBJ1-1; unclear D gene. Germline V lookup: CDR1 MDHEN, CDR2 SYDVKM. This CDR3 comprises 12 residues. V was clipped by 5 bases and J by 0 bases, with 4 bases between them. CDR3 sequence reads: CASSRVNTEAFF. The CDR3 DNA reads as TGTGCCAGCAGTCGTGTGAACACTGAAGCTTTCTTT.

The J gene is TRBJ2-7, the V gene TRBV7-9; 9 bases line up with TRBD1. From germline, CDR1 is SEHNR and CDR2 FQNEAQ (reference sequence). With 4 bases clipped from V and 5 bases from J, the junction kept 15 bases outside the gene matches. The CDR3 is made up of 17 amino acids. The CDR3, as DNA: TGTGCCAGCAGCTACATACCTAATACCGGGACAGGGAACGAGCAGTACTTC. Encoded protein: CASSYIPNTGTGNEQYF. Using reference TRBV7-9 and TRBJ2-7 for the parts outside the CDR3, the full variable domain is DTGVSQNPRHKITKRGQNVTFRCDPISEHNRLYWYRQTLGQGPEFLTYFQNEAQLEKSRLLSDRFSAERPKGSFSTLEIQRTEQGDSAMYLCASSYIPNTGTGNEQYFGPGTRLTVT.

This chain uses TRBV19 with TRBJ2-1, with D perhaps TRBD1 (5 bases). The CDR3 length is 15 residues. The V end was cut by 1 base, the J end by 8 bases, with 15 bases between. Germline CDR1 reads LNHDA; CDR2 reads SQIVND (reference sequence). The CDR3 is CASSIAAGISDEQFF. The DNA for the CDR3 is TGTGCCAGTAGTATAGCGGCAGGGATCTCGGATGAGCAGTTCTTC.

This chain uses TRBV18 with TRBJ1-6; TRBD1 is a possible D gene (5 bases). The CDR3 sequence is 17 residues long. Germline CDR1 and CDR2: KGHSH and LQKENI. V shed 6 bases and J shed 0 bases, with 15 bases lying between them. CDR3 residues: CASSPDRLSSYNSPLHF. The CDR3 DNA reads as TGTGCCAGCTCGCCAGACAGACTGAGCTCCTATAATTCACCCCTCCACTTT. Using reference TRBV18 and TRBJ1-6 for the parts outside the CDR3, the full variable domain is NAGVMQNPRHLVRRRGQEARLRCSPMKGHSHVYWYRQLPEEGLKFMVYLQKENIIDESGMPKERFSAEFPKEGPSILRIQQVVRGDSAAYFCASSPDRLSSYNSPLHFGNGTRLTVT.

The chain uses TRBV4-3 and TRBJ2-7; 8 bases align to TRBD2. The CDR3 is made up of 14 amino acids. V shed 3 bases, J shed 2 bases, and the junction held 3 bases outside the gene matches. Germline-derived CDR1 and CDR2 are LGHNA and YSLEER. The CDR3 sequence: CASSQGSGTYEQYF. The CDR3 DNA reads TGCGCCAGCAGCCAGGGTAGCGGGACCTACGAGCAGTACTTC.

The CDR3 protein is CASSLGGFGNQPQHF. CDR3 nucleotides: TGTGCCAGCAGCCTAGGGGGCTTCGGCAATCAGCCCCAGCATTTT. V usage is TRBV3-1 (or the pseudogene TRBV3-2) and J usage is TRBJ1-5; 7 positions match TRBD1. The junction had 5 bases not matched to a gene; V was cut back by 4 bases and J by 2 bases. This CDR3 has 15 residues. Germline values: CDR1 LGHDT, CDR2 YNNKEL (reference sequence).

This chain connects TRBV27 to TRBJ2-1; TRBD2 matches at 12 bases. Unmatched junction bases numbered 9, after V lost 2 bases and J lost 1 base. This CDR3 comprises 19 residues. Germline V gives CDR1 MNHEY, CDR2 SMNVEV (reference sequence). The CDR3 region is CASSLPRTSGKLSYNEQFF. CDR3 bases: TGTGCCAGCAGTTTACCTCGGACTAGCGGGAAATTGTCCTACAATGAGCAGTTCTTC.

The gene calls are TRBV29-1 and TRBJ1-2; 7 nucleotides match TRBD1. The CDR3 sequence is 12 residues long. CDR1 is SQVTM and CDR2 is ANQGSEA in the germline V gene. Trimming at V came to 6 bases and at J to 2 bases, leaving 3 bases not matched to a gene. The CDR3 sequence: CSVDRFNYGYTF. For the CDR3, the DNA is TGCAGCGTGGACAGGTTCAACTATGGCTACACCTTC.

The V and J genes are TRBV5-1 and TRBJ1-2, with 10 nucleotides matching TRBD1. The germline CDR1 and CDR2 sequences are SGHRS and YFSETQ. There are 16 residues in the CDR3. V was clipped by 1 base and J by 8 bases; unmatched bases: 11. The CDR3 DNA sequence: TGCGCCAGCAGCTTGACCGGGACAGGGGTTCGTTGGGGCTACACCTTC. This encodes CASSLTGTGVRWGYTF. Combining the CDR3 with reference TRBV5-1 and TRBJ1-2 gives the whole variable domain KAGVTQTPRYLIKTRGQQVTLSCSPISGHRSVSWYQQTPGQGLQFLFEYFSETQRNKGNFPGRFSGRQFSNSRSEMNVSTLELGDSALYLCASSLTGTGVRWGYTFGSGTRLTVV.

CDR3 in DNA: TGTGCCAGCAGCTTAGAATTCGGGGGTCTAACGAGAGGAAAACTGTTTTTT. Its translation is CASSLEFGGLTRGKLFF. J is TRBJ1-4 and V is TRBV7-2, with D perhaps matching TRBD1 (5 bases). The CDR3 sequence is 17 residues long. CDR1 is SGHTA, CDR2 FQGNSA, per germline. V dropped 1 base and J dropped 10 bases, with 22 bases sitting between them.

The chain carries TRBV29-1 and TRBJ1-2; 11 bases agree with TRBD1. V was pared by 7 bases and J by 2 bases, with 9 bases of the junction left unmatched. Germline assignment: CDR1 SQVTM and CDR2 ANQGSEA. This CDR3 has 15 amino acids. The CDR3 DNA follows: TGCAGCGGAGGGATGGGACAGGGGGGAAACTATGGCTACACCTTC. Residues: CSGGMGQGGNYGYTF.

The V gene is TRBV11-2, the J gene TRBJ2-2; D is undetermined. Trimming pared 4 bases from V and 1 base from J, leaving 10 bases between. Germline assignment: CDR1 SGHAT and CDR2 FQNNGV. This CDR3 contains 15 residues. The CDR3 DNA is TGTGCCAGCAGCTCCGACCTAGGGAACACCGGGGAGCTGTTTTTT. Its translation: CASSSDLGNTGELFF.

The chain has TRBV7-2 and TRBJ1-5, with D uncertain. Germline CDR1 and CDR2: SGHTA and FQGNSA. Trimming cost V 3 bases and J 5 bases, with 8 bases left between them. The CDR3 contains 13 residues. The CDR3 reads CASSFQEDQPQHF. The CDR3 nucleotides read TGTGCCAGCAGCTTTCAGGAGGATCAGCCCCAGCATTTT. The full variable domain, in which reference TRBV7-2 and TRBJ1-5 provide the parts outside the CDR3, is GAGVSQSPSNKVTEKGKDVELRCDPISGHTALYWYRQSLGQGLEFLIYFQGNSAPDKSGLPSDRFSAERTGGSVSTLTIQRTQQEDSAVYLCASSFQEDQPQHFGDGTRLSIL.

This sequence joins TRBV28 and TRBJ1-1, with 8 bases identical to TRBD1. This CDR3 spans 16 amino acids. Germline CDR1 reads MDHEN; CDR2 reads SYDVKM. V dropped 6 bases and J dropped 1; count of bases not matched to a gene: 10. The CDR3 region is CASRDAGGRGNTEAFF. As DNA, the CDR3 is TGTGCCAGCAGGGATGCAGGGGGCCGGGGGAACACTGAAGCTTTCTTT. Supplemented by reference TRBV28 and TRBJ1-1, the full variable domain reads DVKVTQSSRYLVKRTGEKVFLECVQDMDHENMFWYRQDPGLGLRLIYFSYDVKMKEKGDIPEGYSVSREKKERFSLILESASTNQTSMYLCASRDAGGRGNTEAFFGQGTRLTVV.

The chain uses TRBV6-5 and TRBJ2-3; the match to TRBD2 covers 7 bases. The CDR3 length is 14 residues. Germline assignment: CDR1 MNHEY and CDR2 SVGAGI. The V segment lost 6 bases and the J segment 2 bases; nucleotides outside the gene matches: 5. This CDR3 reads CASRYSGFTDTQYF. In DNA form, the CDR3 reads TGTGCCAGCAGGTATAGCGGGTTCACAGATACGCAGTATTTT.

V is TRBV19 and J is TRBJ2-1, with D tentatively TRBD2 (6 bases). The CDR3 spans 15 residues. Germline assignment: CDR1 LNHDA and CDR2 SQIVND (reference sequence). V shed 2 bases and J shed 7 bases, with 15 bases lying between them. Written as DNA, the CDR3 is TGTGCCAGTAGTATATCTAGCGACACTCTGAATGAGCAGTTCTTC. It is translated as CASSISSDTLNEQFF.

The rearrangement links TRBV28 to TRBJ1-5, with D uncertain. V was trimmed by 7 bases and J by 0 bases, leaving 16 bases between them. The V gene's germline CDR1 is MDHEN and CDR2 SYDVKM. The CDR3 has 16 residues. The DNA for the CDR3 is TGTGCCAGCATCCCGGTCACCCTCTCTAGCAATCAGCCCCAGCATTTT. Protein product: CASIPVTLSSNQPQHF.

The V gene is TRBV18, the J gene TRBJ1-4; D is possibly TRBD1 (5 bases). Germline V gene data show CDR1 as KGHSH and CDR2 as LQKENI. The V gene lost 8 bases and the J gene lost 8 bases, with 18 bases spanning the gap. The CDR3 runs 14 residues. The DNA of the CDR3 is TGTGCCAGCCACCGGGGAGGCCAGGGAGAAAAACTGTTTTTT. Translation: CASHRGGQGEKLFF.

The chain uses TRBV19 and TRBJ1-4; 8 bases match TRBD1. J lost 0 bases, V lost 5 bases, and 2 bases had no gene match. The germline gives CDR1 LNHDA, CDR2 SQIVND (reference sequence). CDR3 length: 15 residues. The CDR3 here is CASSQQGATNEKLFF. CDR3 coding DNA: TGTGCCAGTAGTCAACAGGGGGCAACTAATGAAAAACTGTTTTTT.

J is TRBJ1-1 and V is TRBV5-4; D gene ambiguous. The V end lost 4 bases, the J end lost 4 bases, and 11 bases lay between the germline ends. Germline V lookup: CDR1 SGHNT, CDR2 YYREEE (reference sequence). This CDR3 is 13 amino acids long. CDR3 residues: CASSRGGGTEAFF. In nucleotides, the CDR3 is TGTGCCAGCAGCCGAGGTGGAGGCACTGAAGCTTTCTTT. Combining the CDR3 with reference TRBV5-4 and TRBJ1-1 gives the whole variable domain ETGVTQSPTHLIKTRGQQVTLRCSSQSGHNTVSWYQQALGQGPQFIFQYYREEENGRGNFPPRFSGLQFPNYSSELNVNALELDDSALYLCASSRGGGTEAFFGQGTRLTVV.